This TCR beta chain stems from a study of blood T cell repertoires in COVID-19. Study at large: The United States, Italy and Spain supplied acute and convalescent COVID-19 samples. From T cells, B-cell-depleted T cells, or PBMCs came the material, which was cDNA or gDNA.

The data were produced by immunoSEQ multiplex PCR, yet TCRdb's version contains in-frame clones alone and is incomplete. The sample lists about 210,000 clones, 65% to 90% occurring once. Material for sequencing was peripheral blood. This clonotype originated in a woman in her 70s with COVID-19, enrolled during active disease.

CDR3 DNA: TGTGCCAGCAGCCCTCAAGCGGGTTCCTACAATGAGCAGTTCTTC. It codes for CASSPQAGSYNEQFF. V is TRBV7-2 and J is TRBJ2-1; a possible D gene is TRBD2 (6 bases). The CDR3 is made up of 15 amino acids. Germline CDR1 and CDR2: SGHTA and FQGNSA. The V end lost 5 bases, the J end lost 1 base, and 12 bases lay between the germline ends. Drawing the rest from reference TRBV7-2 and TRBJ2-1, the complete variable domain is GAGVSQSPSNKVTEKGKDVELRCDPISGHTALYWYRQSLGQGLEFLIYFQGNSAPDKSGLPSDRFSAERTGGSVSTLTIQRTQQEDSAVYLCASSPQAGSYNEQFFGPGTRLTVL.